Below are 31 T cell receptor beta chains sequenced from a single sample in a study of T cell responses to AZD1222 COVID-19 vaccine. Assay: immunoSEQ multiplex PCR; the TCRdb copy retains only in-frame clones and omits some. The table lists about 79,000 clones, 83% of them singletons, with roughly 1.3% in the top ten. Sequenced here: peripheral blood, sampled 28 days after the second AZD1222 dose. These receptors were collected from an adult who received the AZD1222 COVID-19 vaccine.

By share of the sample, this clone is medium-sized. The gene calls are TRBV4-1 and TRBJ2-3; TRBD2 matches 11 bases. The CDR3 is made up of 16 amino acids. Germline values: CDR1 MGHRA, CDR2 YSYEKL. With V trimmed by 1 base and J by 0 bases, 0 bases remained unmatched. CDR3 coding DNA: TGCGCCAGCAGCCAAGGGACTAGCGGGAGCACAGATACGCAGTATTTT. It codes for CASSQGTSGSTDTQYF.

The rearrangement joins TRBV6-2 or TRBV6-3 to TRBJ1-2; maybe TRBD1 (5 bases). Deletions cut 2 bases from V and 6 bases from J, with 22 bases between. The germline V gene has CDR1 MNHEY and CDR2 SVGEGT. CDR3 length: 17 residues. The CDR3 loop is CASSYDRRTRGAHGYTF. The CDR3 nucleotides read TGTGCCAGCAGTTACGACCGGCGGACCCGTGGGGCCCATGGCTACACCTTC.

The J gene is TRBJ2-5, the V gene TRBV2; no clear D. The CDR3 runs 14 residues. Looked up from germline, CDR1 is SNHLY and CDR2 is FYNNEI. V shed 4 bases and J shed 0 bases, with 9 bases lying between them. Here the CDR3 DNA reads TGTGCCAGCAGTGGTTGGCTGAACCAAGAGACCCAGTACTTC. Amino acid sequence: CASSGWLNQETQYF.

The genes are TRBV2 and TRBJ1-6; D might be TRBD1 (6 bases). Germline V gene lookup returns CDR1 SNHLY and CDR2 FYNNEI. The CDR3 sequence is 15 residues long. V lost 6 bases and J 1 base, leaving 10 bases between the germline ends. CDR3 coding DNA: TGTGCCAGCAGGACACAGGGATCCTATAATTCACCCCTCCACTTT. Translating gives CASRTQGSYNSPLHF.

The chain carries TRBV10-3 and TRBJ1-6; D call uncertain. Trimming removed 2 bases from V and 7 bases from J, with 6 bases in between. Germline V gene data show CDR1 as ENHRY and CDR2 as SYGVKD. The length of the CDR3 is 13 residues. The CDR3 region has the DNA TGTGCCATCAGTGAGGAAAGGAATTCACCCCTCCACTTT. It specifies CAISEERNSPLHF.

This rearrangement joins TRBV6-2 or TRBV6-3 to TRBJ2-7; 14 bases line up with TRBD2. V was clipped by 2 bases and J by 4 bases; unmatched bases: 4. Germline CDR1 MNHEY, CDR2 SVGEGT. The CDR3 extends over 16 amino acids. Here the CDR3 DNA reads TGTGCCAGCAGTTACGGGACTAGCGGGAGTGCTTACGAGCAGTACTTC. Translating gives CASSYGTSGSAYEQYF.

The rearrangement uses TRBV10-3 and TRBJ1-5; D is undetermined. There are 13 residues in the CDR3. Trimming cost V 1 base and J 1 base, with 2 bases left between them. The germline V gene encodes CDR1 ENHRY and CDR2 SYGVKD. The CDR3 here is CAISEWSNQPQHF. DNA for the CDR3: TGTGCCATCAGTGAGTGGAGCAATCAGCCCCAGCATTTT.

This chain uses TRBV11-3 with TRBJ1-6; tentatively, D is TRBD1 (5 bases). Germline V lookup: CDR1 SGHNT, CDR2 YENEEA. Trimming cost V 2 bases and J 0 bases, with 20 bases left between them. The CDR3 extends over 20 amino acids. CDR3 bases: TGTGCCAGCAGCTTAAAGGGGCGATGGGCGGATAGCTCCTATAATTCACCCCTCCACTTT. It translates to CASSLKGRWADSSYNSPLHF.

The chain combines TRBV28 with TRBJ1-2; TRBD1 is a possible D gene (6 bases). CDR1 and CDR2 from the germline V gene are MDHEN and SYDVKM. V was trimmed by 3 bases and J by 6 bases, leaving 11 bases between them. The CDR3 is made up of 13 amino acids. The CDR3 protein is CASSFGRGDGYTF. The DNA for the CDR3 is TGTGCCAGCAGTTTTGGCAGGGGTGATGGCTACACCTTC.

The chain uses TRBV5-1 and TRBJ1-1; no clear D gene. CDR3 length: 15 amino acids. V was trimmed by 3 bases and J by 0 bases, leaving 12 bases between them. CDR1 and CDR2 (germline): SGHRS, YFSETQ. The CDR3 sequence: CASSSLAGVNTEAFF. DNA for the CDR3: TGCGCCAGCAGCTCCCTGGCAGGCGTGAACACTGAAGCTTTCTTT.

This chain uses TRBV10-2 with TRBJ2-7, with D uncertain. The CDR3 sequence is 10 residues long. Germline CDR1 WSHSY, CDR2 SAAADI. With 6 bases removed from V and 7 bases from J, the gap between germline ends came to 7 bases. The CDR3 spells CASRGREQYF. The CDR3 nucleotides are TGCGCCAGCAGGGGCAGGGAGCAGTACTTC.

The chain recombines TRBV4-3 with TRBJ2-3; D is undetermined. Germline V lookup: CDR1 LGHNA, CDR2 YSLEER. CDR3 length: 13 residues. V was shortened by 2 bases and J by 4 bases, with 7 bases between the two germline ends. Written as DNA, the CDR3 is TGCGCCAGCAGCCAAATGGTGGCAGATACGCAGTATTTT. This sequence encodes CASSQMVADTQYF.

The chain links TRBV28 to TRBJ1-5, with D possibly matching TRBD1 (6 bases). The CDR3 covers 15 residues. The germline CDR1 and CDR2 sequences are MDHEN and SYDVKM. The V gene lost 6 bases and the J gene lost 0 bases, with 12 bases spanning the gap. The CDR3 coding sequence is TGTGCCAGCAGGACCAGGGGTTATAGCAATCAGCCCCAGCATTTT. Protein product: CASRTRGYSNQPQHF.

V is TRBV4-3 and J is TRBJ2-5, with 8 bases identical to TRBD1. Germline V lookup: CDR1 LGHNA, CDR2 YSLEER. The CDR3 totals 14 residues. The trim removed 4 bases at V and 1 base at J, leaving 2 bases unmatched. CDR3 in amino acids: CASSLGTGQETQYF. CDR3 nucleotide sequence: TGCGCCAGCAGCCTCGGGACAGGCCAAGAGACCCAGTACTTC.

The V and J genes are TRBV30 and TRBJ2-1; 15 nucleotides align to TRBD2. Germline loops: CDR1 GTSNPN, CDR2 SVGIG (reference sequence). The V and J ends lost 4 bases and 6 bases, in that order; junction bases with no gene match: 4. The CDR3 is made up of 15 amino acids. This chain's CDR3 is CAWMSGLAGGNEQFF. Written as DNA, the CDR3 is TGTGCCTGGATGTCGGGACTAGCGGGAGGCAATGAGCAGTTCTTC.

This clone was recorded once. DNA of the CDR3: TGTGCCAGCAGTTTAGGGGGCTTGAGCAATCAGCCCCAGCATTTT. It codes for CASSLGGLSNQPQHF. The chain is built from TRBV28 and TRBJ1-5; tentatively, D is TRBD1 (6 bases). V lost 2 bases and J lost 1, with 9 bases in between. Germline-derived CDR1 and CDR2 are MDHEN and SYDVKM. This CDR3 spans 15 amino acids.

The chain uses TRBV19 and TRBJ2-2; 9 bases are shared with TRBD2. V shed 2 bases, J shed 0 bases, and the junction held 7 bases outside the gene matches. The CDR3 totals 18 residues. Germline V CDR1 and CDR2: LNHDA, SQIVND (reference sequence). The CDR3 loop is CASSISEREASNTGELFF. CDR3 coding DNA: TGTGCCAGTAGTATATCAGAGCGGGAGGCCTCGAACACCGGGGAGCTGTTTTTT.

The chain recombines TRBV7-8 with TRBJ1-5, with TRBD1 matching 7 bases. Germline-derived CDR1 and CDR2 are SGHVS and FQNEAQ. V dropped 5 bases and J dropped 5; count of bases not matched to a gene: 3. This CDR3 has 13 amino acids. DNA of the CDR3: TGTGCCAGCAGCCGACAGGGCCATCAGCCCCAGCATTTT. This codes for CASSRQGHQPQHF.

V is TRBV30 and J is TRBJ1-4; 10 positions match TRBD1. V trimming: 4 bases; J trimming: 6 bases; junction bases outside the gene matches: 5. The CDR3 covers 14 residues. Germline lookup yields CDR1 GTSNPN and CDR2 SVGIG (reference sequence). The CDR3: CAWTSGTGDEKLFF. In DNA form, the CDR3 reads TGTGCCTGGACAAGTGGGACAGGGGATGAAAAACTGTTTTTT.

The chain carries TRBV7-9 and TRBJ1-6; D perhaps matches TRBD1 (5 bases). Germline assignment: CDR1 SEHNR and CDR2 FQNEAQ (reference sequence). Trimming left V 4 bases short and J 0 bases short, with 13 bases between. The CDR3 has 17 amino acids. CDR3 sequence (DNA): TGTGCCAGCAGCTCCGACGGGGGGAGCTCCTATAATTCACCCCTCCACTTT. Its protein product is CASSSDGGSSYNSPLHF.

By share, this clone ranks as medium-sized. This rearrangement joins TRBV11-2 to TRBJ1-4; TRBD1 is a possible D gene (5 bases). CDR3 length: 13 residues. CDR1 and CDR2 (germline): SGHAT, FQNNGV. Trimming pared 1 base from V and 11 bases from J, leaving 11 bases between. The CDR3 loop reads CASSLGGVGKLFF. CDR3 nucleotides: TGTGCCAGCAGCTTAGGAGGGGTCGGGAAACTGTTTTTT.

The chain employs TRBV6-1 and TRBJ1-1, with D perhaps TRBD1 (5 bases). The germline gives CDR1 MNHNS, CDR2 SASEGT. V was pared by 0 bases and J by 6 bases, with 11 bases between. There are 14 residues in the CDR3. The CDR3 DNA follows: TGTGCCAGCAGTGAAGCGGCAGGGATCGCTGAAGCTTTCTTT. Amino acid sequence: CASSEAAGIAEAFF.

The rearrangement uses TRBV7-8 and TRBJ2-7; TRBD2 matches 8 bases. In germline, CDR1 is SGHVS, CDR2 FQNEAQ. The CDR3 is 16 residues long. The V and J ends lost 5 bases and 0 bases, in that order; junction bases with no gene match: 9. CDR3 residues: CASSLRLAPSSYEQYF. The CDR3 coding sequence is TGTGCCAGCAGCCTAAGACTAGCGCCGAGCTCCTACGAGCAGTACTTC.

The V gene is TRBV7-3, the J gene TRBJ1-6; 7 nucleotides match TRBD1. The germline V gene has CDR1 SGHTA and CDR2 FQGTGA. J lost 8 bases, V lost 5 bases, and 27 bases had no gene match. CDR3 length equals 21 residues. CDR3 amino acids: CASSPRDPIVGTDSLYSPLHF. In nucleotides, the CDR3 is TGTGCCAGCAGCCCCCGGGACCCAATTGTGGGGACAGACTCGCTTTATTCACCCCTCCACTTT.

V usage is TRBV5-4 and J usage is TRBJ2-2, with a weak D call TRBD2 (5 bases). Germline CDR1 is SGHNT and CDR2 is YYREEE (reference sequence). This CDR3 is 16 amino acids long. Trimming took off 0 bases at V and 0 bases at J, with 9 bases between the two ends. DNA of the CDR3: TGTGCCAGCAGCTTGGCAGAGGGCGCGAACACCGGGGAGCTGTTTTTT. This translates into CASSLAEGANTGELFF.

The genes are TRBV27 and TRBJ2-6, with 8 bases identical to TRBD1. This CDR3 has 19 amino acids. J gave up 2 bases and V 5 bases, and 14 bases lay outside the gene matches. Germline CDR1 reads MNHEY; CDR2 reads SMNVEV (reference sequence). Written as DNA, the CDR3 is TGTGCCAGCAGTCTACGGGAAACAGGGGGATGGGCTGGGGCCAACGTCCTGACTTTC. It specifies CASSLRETGGWAGANVLTF. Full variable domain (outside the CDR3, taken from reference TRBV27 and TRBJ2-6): EAQVTQNPRYLITVTGKKLTVTCSQNMNHEYMSWYRQDPGLGLRQIYYSMNVEVTDKGDVPEGYKVSRKEKRNFPLILESPSPNQTSLYFCASSLRETGGWAGANVLTFGAGSRLTVL.

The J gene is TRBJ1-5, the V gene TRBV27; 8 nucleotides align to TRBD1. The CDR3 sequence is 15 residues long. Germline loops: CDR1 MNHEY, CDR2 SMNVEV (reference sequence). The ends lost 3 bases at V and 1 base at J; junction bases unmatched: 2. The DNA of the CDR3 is TGTGCCAGCAGTTTGGACAGGGTGAGCAATCAGCCCCAGCATTTT. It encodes CASSLDRVSNQPQHF.

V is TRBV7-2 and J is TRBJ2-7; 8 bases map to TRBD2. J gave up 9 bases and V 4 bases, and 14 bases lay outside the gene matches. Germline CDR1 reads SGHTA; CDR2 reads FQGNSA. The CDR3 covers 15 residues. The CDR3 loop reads CASSSPGRGARGQYF. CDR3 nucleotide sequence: TGTGCCAGCAGCTCACCTGGGCGGGGGGCTCGGGGGCAGTACTTC.

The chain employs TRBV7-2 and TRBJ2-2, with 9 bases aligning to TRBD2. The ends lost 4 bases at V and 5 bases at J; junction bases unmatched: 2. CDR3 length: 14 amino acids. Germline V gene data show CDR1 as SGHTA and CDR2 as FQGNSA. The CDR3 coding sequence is TGTGCCAGCAGCTCCACTAGCGGGACCGGGGAGCTGTTTTTT. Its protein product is CASSSTSGTGELFF.

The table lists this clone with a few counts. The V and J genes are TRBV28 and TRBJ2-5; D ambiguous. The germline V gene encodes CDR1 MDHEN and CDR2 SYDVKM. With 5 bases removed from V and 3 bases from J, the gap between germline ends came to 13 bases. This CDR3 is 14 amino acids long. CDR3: CASSRSGSEETQYF. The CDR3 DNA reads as TGTGCCAGCAGTCGATCCGGGTCGGAAGAGACCCAGTACTTC.

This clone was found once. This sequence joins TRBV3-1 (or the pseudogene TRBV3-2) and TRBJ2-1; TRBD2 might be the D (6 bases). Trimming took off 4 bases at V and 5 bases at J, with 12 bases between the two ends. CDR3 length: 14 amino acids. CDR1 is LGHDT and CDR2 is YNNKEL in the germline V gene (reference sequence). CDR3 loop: CASSLGGTNNEQFF. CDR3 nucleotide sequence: TGTGCCAGCAGCCTGGGGGGAACGAACAATGAGCAGTTCTTC.